This is a list of T cell receptor beta chains from one sample in a study of blood T cell repertoires in COVID-19. Measured with immunoSEQ multiplex PCR; TCRdb has only the in-frame clones, and not every one. The data contain 88,000 or so clones, approximately 84% of them singletons. Sequencing input: peripheral blood. Every receptor here comes from a man in his sixties with acute or convalescent COVID-19. The CDR3 runs from the conserved cysteine through the conserved F or W. A D gene is named only where the DNA matches it firmly. The size of a clone is reported for some rows only, either as once, few or many, or as a class for expanded clones.

CDR3nt: TGTGCCAGCAGTTTATACCCCTATGGACAGGCGGATGGCTACACCTTC
CDR3aa: CASSLYPYGQADGYTF
abundance: many
j_gene: TRBJ1-2
d_gene: TRBD1
v_gene: TRBV27

CDR3nt: TGTGCCAGTAGTATTGATACATGGGCCAACGTCCTGACTTTC
CDR3aa: CASSIDTWANVLTF
abundance: NA
j_gene: TRBJ2-6
d_gene: NA
v_gene: TRBV19

CDR3nt: TGTGCCAGCCGAACCGGGACTAGCGATTACAATGAGCAGTTCTTC
CDR3aa: CASRTGTSDYNEQFF
abundance: NA
j_gene: TRBJ2-1
d_gene: TRBD2
v_gene: TRBV2

CDR3nt: TGTGCCAGAAGCTTGAATTGGGGCAGCCGCTCAGCTAACTATGGCTACACCTTC
CDR3aa: CARSLNWGSRSANYGYTF
abundance: NA
j_gene: TRBJ1-2
d_gene: NA
v_gene: TRBV5-3

CDR3nt: TGTGCCAGCAGCCTGGGACTAGCGGAGGGCTCCTACAATGAGCAGTTCTTC
CDR3aa: CASSLGLAEGSYNEQFF
abundance: NA
j_gene: TRBJ2-1
d_gene: TRBD2
v_gene: TRBV5-6

CDR3nt: TGTGCCAGCAGTTTAGAGGGCAGGGAGACCCAGTACTTC
CDR3aa: CASSLEGRETQYF
abundance: once
j_gene: TRBJ2-5
d_gene: NA
v_gene: TRBV28

CDR3nt: TGTGCCAGCAGTTCACCGGGACTTCAAACTGAAGCTTTCTTT
CDR3aa: CASSSPGLQTEAFF
abundance: NA
j_gene: TRBJ1-1
d_gene: NA
v_gene: TRBV28

CDR3nt: TGTGCCAGCAGTCACAGTACTAACTATGGCTACACCTTC
CDR3aa: CASSHSTNYGYTF
abundance: NA
j_gene: TRBJ1-2
d_gene: NA
v_gene: TRBV6-2/TRBV6-3

CDR3nt: TGTGCCAGCAGCTTAGTGTCGGCTAGCGGGAGTATCTACGAGCAGTACTTC
CDR3aa: CASSLVSASGSIYEQYF
abundance: NA
j_gene: TRBJ2-7
d_gene: TRBD2
v_gene: TRBV7-8

CDR3nt: TGTGCCAGCAGATTCAGCAGCAGGGGCCCTCAGCCCCAGCATTTT
CDR3aa: CASRFSSRGPQPQHF
abundance: NA
j_gene: TRBJ1-5
d_gene: NA
v_gene: TRBV28

CDR3nt: TGTGCCAGCAGCTTACAGGGGCTTAGGAACACTGAAGCTTTCTTT
CDR3aa: CASSLQGLRNTEAFF
abundance: NA
j_gene: TRBJ1-1
d_gene: TRBD1
v_gene: TRBV6-2/TRBV6-3

CDR3nt: TGTGCCAGCAGTTTATTCCGGTATACTGGGACATCGAGCAATCAGCCCCAGCATTTT
CDR3aa: CASSLFRYTGTSSNQPQHF
abundance: NA
j_gene: TRBJ1-5
d_gene: NA
v_gene: TRBV28

CDR3nt: TGTGCCAGCAGCCATATACAGGGGTTTGCTGAAAAACTGTTTTTT
CDR3aa: CASSHIQGFAEKLFF
abundance: NA
j_gene: TRBJ1-4
d_gene: TRBD1
v_gene: TRBV7-2

CDR3nt: TGTGCCAGCAGCCCCGGACTAGCGGGAGTTGATGAGCAGTTCTTC
CDR3aa: CASSPGLAGVDEQFF
abundance: NA
j_gene: TRBJ2-1
d_gene: TRBD2
v_gene: TRBV5-6

CDR3nt: TGTGCCAGCTGGGGGCGCGGGAACACCGGGGAGCTGTTTTTT
CDR3aa: CASWGRGNTGELFF
abundance: NA
j_gene: TRBJ2-2
d_gene: NA
v_gene: TRBV28

CDR3nt: TGCGCCAGCAGCTTGACCGGGAGGGCTGGGACTAATGAAAAACTGTTTTTT
CDR3aa: CASSLTGRAGTNEKLFF
abundance: NA
j_gene: TRBJ1-4
d_gene: NA
v_gene: TRBV5-1

CDR3nt: TGTGCCAGCAGCTCTCGATCAACAGGGGAGGGAAACACCATATATTTT
CDR3aa: CASSSRSTGEGNTIYF
abundance: NA
j_gene: TRBJ1-3
d_gene: TRBD1
v_gene: TRBV11-2

CDR3nt: TGTGCCAGCAGCTTGGATAGACAGGGGAACTATGGCTACACCTTC
CDR3aa: CASSLDRQGNYGYTF
abundance: once
j_gene: TRBJ1-2
d_gene: TRBD1
v_gene: TRBV5-4

CDR3nt: TGTGCCAGTAGTATTACCAGCGCAACGTACAATGAGCAGTTCTTC
CDR3aa: CASSITSATYNEQFF
abundance: few
j_gene: TRBJ2-1
d_gene: NA
v_gene: TRBV19

CDR3nt: TGTGCCAGCAGCCTCGACAGGGTAGGGGCCAACGTCCTGACTTTC
CDR3aa: CASSLDRVGANVLTF
abundance: NA
j_gene: TRBJ2-6
d_gene: TRBD1
v_gene: TRBV7-6

CDR3nt: TGTGCCAGCAGCTTAACAGGTAGACTAGCGGGTGAGCAGTTCTTC
CDR3aa: CASSLTGRLAGEQFF
abundance: NA
j_gene: TRBJ2-1
d_gene: TRBD2
v_gene: TRBV7-3

CDR3nt: TGTGCCAGCAGCTCAGGACAGGGGGCTATAGGCTACACCTTC
CDR3aa: CASSSGQGAIGYTF
abundance: NA
j_gene: TRBJ1-2
d_gene: TRBD1
v_gene: TRBV5-5

CDR3nt: TGTGCCAGCAGCTTAAGGCTAGTTGGCGAGCAGTACTTC
CDR3aa: CASSLRLVGEQYF
abundance: NA
j_gene: TRBJ2-7
d_gene: NA
v_gene: TRBV11-3

CDR3nt: TGTGCCAGCAGTGCCAGCGGTACTTACAATGAGCAGTTCTTC
CDR3aa: CASSASGTYNEQFF
abundance: NA
j_gene: TRBJ2-1
d_gene: NA
v_gene: TRBV25-1

CDR3nt: TGTGCCAGCAGCCCCGGGACTAGCGGGAGGACAGATACGCAGTATTTT
CDR3aa: CASSPGTSGRTDTQYF
abundance: NA
j_gene: TRBJ2-3
d_gene: TRBD2
v_gene: TRBV11-1

CDR3nt: TGTGCCAGCAGTTCGGTGTCAGGTAGTCGGAGCAATCAGCCCCAGCATTTT
CDR3aa: CASSSVSGSRSNQPQHF
abundance: NA
j_gene: TRBJ1-5
d_gene: NA
v_gene: TRBV28

CDR3nt: TGTGCCAGCAGTTACTCGAGGGAGGGCGGGAGCACTGAAGCTTTCTTT
CDR3aa: CASSYSREGGSTEAFF
abundance: NA
j_gene: TRBJ1-1
d_gene: NA
v_gene: TRBV6-6